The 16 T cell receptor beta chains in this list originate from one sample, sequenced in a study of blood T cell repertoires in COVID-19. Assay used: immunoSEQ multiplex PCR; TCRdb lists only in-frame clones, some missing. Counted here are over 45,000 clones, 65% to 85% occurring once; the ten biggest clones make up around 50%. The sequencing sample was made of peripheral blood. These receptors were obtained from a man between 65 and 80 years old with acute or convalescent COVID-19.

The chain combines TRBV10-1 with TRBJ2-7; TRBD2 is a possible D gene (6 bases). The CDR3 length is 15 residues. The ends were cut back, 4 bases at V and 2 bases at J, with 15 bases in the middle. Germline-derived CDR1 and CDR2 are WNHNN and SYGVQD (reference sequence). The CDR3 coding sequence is TGCGCCAGCAGTGGGGGGTGGGAGGTTCCCTACGAGCAGTACTTC. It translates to CASSGGWEVPYEQYF.

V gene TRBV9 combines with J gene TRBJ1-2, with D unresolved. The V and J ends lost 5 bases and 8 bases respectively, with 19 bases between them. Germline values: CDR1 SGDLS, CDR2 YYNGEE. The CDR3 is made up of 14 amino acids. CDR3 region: CASSDPGTPGGYTF. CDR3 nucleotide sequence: TGTGCCAGCAGTGATCCGGGAACCCCGGGGGGCTACACCTTC.

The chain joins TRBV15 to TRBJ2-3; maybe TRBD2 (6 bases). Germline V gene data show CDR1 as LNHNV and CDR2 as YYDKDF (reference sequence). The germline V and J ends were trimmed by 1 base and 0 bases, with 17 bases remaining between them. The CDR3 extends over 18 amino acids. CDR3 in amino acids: CATSRAGVADVSTDTQYF. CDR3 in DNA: TGTGCCACCAGCAGAGCGGGGGTAGCGGACGTTAGCACAGATACGCAGTATTTT.

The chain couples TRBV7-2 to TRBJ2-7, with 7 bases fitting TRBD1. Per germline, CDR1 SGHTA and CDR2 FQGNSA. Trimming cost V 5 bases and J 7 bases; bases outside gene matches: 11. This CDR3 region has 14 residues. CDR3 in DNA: TGTGCCAGCAGCCGCGAGACAGGGCCGGGGGAGCAGTACTTC. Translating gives CASSRETGPGEQYF.

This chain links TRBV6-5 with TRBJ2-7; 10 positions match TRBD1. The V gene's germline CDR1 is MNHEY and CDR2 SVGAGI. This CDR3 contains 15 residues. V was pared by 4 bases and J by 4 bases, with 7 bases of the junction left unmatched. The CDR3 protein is CASSSSGTGAYEQYF. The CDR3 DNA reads TGTGCCAGCAGTTCTTCCGGGACAGGGGCGTACGAGCAGTACTTC.

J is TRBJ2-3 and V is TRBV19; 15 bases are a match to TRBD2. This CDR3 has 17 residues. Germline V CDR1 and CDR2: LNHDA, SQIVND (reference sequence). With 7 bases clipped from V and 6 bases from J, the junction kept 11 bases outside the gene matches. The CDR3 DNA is TGTGCCAGTACCATCGGGGGACTAGCGGGAGGAGAGGATACGCAGTATTTT. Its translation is CASTIGGLAGGEDTQYF.

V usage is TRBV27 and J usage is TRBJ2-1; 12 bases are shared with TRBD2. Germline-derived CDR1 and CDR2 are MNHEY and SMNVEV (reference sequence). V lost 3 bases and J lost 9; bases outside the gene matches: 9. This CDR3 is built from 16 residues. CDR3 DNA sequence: TGTGCCAGCAGTTTTGTAGGACTAGCGGGGCGGGGTGAGCAGTTCTTC. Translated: CASSFVGLAGRGEQFF.

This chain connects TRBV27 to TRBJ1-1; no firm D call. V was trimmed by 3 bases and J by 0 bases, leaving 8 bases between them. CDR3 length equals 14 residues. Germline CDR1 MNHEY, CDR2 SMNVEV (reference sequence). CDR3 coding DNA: TGTGCCAGCAGTTTCCGCAGGATGAACACTGAAGCTTTCTTT. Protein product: CASSFRRMNTEAFF.

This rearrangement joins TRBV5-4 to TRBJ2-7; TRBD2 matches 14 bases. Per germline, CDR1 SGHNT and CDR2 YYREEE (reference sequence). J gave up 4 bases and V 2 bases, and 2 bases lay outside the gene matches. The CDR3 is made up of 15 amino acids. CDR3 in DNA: TGTGCCAGCAGCTTAGGGACTAGCGGGAGTTACGAGCAGTACTTC. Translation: CASSLGTSGSYEQYF.

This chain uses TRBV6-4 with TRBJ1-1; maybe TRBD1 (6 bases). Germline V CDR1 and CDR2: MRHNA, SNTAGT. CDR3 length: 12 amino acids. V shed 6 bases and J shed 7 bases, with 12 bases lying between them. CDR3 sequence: CASSTGMGEAFF. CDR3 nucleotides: TGTGCCAGCAGCACAGGGATGGGTGAAGCTTTCTTT.

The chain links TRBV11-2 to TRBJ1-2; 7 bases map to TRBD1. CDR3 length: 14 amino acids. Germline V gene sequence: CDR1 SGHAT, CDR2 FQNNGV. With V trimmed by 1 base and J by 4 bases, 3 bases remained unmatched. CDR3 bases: TGTGCCAGCAGCTTAGCCGGACAGGTCTATGGCTACACCTTC. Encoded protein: CASSLAGQVYGYTF.

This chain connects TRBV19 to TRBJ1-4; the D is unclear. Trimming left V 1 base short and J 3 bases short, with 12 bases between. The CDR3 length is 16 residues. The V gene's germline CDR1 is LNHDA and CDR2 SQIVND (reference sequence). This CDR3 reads CASSIGLEGSNEKLFF. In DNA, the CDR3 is TGTGCCAGTAGTATAGGATTAGAGGGCTCTAATGAAAAACTGTTTTTT. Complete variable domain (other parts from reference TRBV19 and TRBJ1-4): DGGITQSPKYLFRKEGQNVTLSCEQNLNHDAMYWYRQDPGQGLRLIYYSQIVNDFQKGDIAEGYSVSREKKESFPLTVTSAQKNPTAFYLCASSIGLEGSNEKLFFGSGTQLSVL.

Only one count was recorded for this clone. Here the CDR3 reads CASSFSRDTQYF. The CDR3 DNA sequence: TGTGCCAGCAGTTTTTCGCGCGATACGCAGTATTTT. The chain links TRBV6-6 to TRBJ2-3; D is undetermined. Trimming took off 4 bases at V and 6 bases at J, with 8 bases between the two ends. CDR3 length: 12 residues. In germline, CDR1 is MNHNY, CDR2 SVGAGI (reference sequence).

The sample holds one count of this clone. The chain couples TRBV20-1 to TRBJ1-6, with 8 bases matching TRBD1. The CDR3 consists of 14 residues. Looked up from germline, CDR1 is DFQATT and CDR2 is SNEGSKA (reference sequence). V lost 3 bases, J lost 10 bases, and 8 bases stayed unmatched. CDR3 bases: TGCAGTGCTAGTGACAGGGGCCCCGGGTCACCCCTCCACTTT. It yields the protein CSASDRGPGSPLHF.

The CDR3 DNA follows: TGTGCCAGCAGTCTACAGGGTTCGAACACTGAAGCTTTCTTT. It encodes CASSLQGSNTEAFF. The J gene is TRBJ1-1, the V gene TRBV3-1 (or the pseudogene TRBV3-2); a weak D match, TRBD1 (6 bases). The length of the CDR3 is 14 residues. The germline V gene encodes CDR1 LGHDT and CDR2 YNNKEL (reference sequence). V dropped 6 bases and J dropped 1 base, with 12 bases sitting between them.

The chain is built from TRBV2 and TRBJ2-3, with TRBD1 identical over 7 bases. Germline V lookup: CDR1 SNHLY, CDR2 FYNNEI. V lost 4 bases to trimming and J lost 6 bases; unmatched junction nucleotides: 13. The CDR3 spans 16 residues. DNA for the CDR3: TGTGCCAGCAGTGGAGGACAGGCCGATAGTGGGGATACGCAGTATTTT. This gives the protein CASSGGQADSGDTQYF.